Listed below are T cell receptor beta chains from one sample, sequenced in a study of OX40 agonist ivuxolimab in advanced cancers. Profiled with immunoSEQ multiplex PCR; TCRdb holds only in-frame clones, not every one. The sample shows fewer than 70,000 clones, around 90% of them seen only once. The sample consisted of CD4+ or CD8+ T cells sorted from blood, taken in a trial of the OX40 agonist ivuxolimab. All receptors come from an adult with an advanced solid tumor such as melanoma, head and neck, liver or kidney cancer. The CDR3 runs from the conserved cysteine through the conserved F or W. Each record gives: J gene, D gene, clone size, V gene, CDR3 DNA, CDR3 protein. A D gene is named only where the DNA matches it firmly. Not every row has a clone size; where given, it reads once, few, many or a size class.

J: TRBJ2-2
D: .
size: .
V: TRBV6-5
DNA: TGTGCCAGCAGTTACTTGCCCCCGACCGGGGAGCTGTTTTTT
CDR3: CASSYLPPTGELFF

J: TRBJ2-1
D: .
size: .
V: TRBV7-9
DNA: TGTGCCAGCAGTTTGCCAGTGGGGCGCAATGAGCAGTTCTTC
CDR3: CASSLPVGRNEQFF

J: TRBJ2-5
D: TRBD1
size: .
V: TRBV6-5
DNA: TGTGCCAGCAGTTCACTTCGGACAGGAGAGACCCAGTACTTC
CDR3: CASSSLRTGETQYF

J: TRBJ1-4
D: .
size: few
V: TRBV7-6
DNA: TGTGCCAGCAGCTTAGCAGTCGGGAAACTGTTTTTT
CDR3: CASSLAVGKLFF

J: TRBJ2-1
D: .
size: .
V: TRBV11-3
DNA: TGTGCCAGCAGCTTAGGTGGTGGGGTTACCTACAATGAGCAGTTCTTC
CDR3: CASSLGGGVTYNEQFF

J: TRBJ1-1
D: TRBD1
size: .
V: TRBV7-3
DNA: TGTGCCAGCAGCTTAGTAGGGGACAGTCCGATGACTGAAGCTTTCTTT
CDR3: CASSLVGDSPMTEAFF

J: TRBJ2-1
D: .
size: few
V: TRBV20-1
DNA: TGCAGTGCTAGAGATTCACCCGGGCAGTTCTTC
CDR3: CSARDSPGQFF

J: TRBJ1-4
D: TRBD1
size: once
V: TRBV5-1
DNA: TGCGCCAGCAGCTCTCGACAGGGGAGCCGTAATGAAAAACTGTTTTTT
CDR3: CASSSRQGSRNEKLFF

J: TRBJ1-3
D: .
size: .
V: TRBV27
DNA: TGTGCCAGCAGTTCCCAGGGCGCCGGAAACACCATATATTTT
CDR3: CASSSQGAGNTIYF

J: TRBJ2-1
D: .
size: .
V: TRBV15
DNA: TGTGCCACCAGCAGAGCTATCCTGTCGCGGAGGGCTGATGAGCAGTTCTTC
CDR3: CATSRAILSRRADEQFF

J: TRBJ2-7
D: TRBD1
size: .
V: TRBV11-2
DNA: TGTGCCAGCAGGGGGACAGGAAAACCCTACGAGCAGTACTTC
CDR3: CASRGTGKPYEQYF

J: TRBJ2-5
D: .
size: .
V: TRBV21-1
DNA: TGTGCCAGCACCCCAAAAGAGACCCAGTACTTC
CDR3: CASTPKETQYF

J: TRBJ2-1
D: .
size: .
V: TRBV28
DNA: TGTGCCAGCAGTTTTAAAAGTTTTCCAATTAATGAGCAGTTCTTC
CDR3: CASSFKSFPINEQFF

J: TRBJ1-6
D: .
size: .
V: TRBV29-1
DNA: TGCAGCGTAGGCCCGGACCGCAGTTCACCCCTCCACTTT
CDR3: CSVGPDRSSPLHF

J: TRBJ1-5
D: .
size: .
V: TRBV28
DNA: TGTGCCAGCAGTTTGGGTGACGGCCAGCCCCAGCATTTT
CDR3: CASSLGDGQPQHF

J: TRBJ2-1
D: TRBD2
size: .
V: TRBV19
DNA: TGTGCCAGTAGTATAGATCGTAGGACTAGCGGGAGAAATCCCGAGCAGTTCTTC
CDR3: CASSIDRRTSGRNPEQFF

J: TRBJ2-6
D: .
size: .
V: TRBV7-3
DNA: TGTGCCAGCAGCTTAACCCAAGGCTCTGGGGCCAACGTCCTGACTTTC
CDR3: CASSLTQGSGANVLTF

J: TRBJ2-3
D: .
size: .
V: TRBV5-8
DNA: TGTGCCAGCAGCTTGGGAGGGGTGAGCACAGATACGCAGTATTTT
CDR3: CASSLGGVSTDTQYF

J: TRBJ2-3
D: TRBD2
size: .
V: TRBV5-4
DNA: TGTGCCAGCAGCTTGTCAGCTAGCGGGGCTAGCACAGATACGCAGTATTTT
CDR3: CASSLSASGASTDTQYF

J: TRBJ2-1
D: .
size: .
V: TRBV11-2
DNA: TGTGCCACCCAACTAAGGGACTCCCTGAGGTACAATGAGCAGTTCTTC
CDR3: CATQLRDSLRYNEQFF

J: TRBJ2-3
D: TRBD2
size: .
V: TRBV11-2
DNA: TGTGCCAGCAGCCCCGATGGCGGGAGGGCCGGCACAGATACGCAGTATTTT
CDR3: CASSPDGGRAGTDTQYF

J: TRBJ2-2
D: .
size: once
V: TRBV6-6
DNA: TGTGCCAGCAGTTACTCAGGACTAAACACCGGGGAGCTGTTTTTT
CDR3: CASSYSGLNTGELFF

J: TRBJ2-7
D: .
size: few
V: TRBV6-6
DNA: TGTGCCAGCAGTTACCGGGACACCTACGAGCAGTACTTC
CDR3: CASSYRDTYEQYF

J: TRBJ1-1
D: .
size: .
V: TRBV6-5
DNA: TGTGCCAGCAGTCCATCTAACACTGAAGCTTTCTTT
CDR3: CASSPSNTEAFF

J: TRBJ1-1
D: TRBD1
size: .
V: TRBV9
DNA: TGTGCCAGCAGCGTAGTTAGAACAGGGGCGGAAGCTTTCTTT
CDR3: CASSVVRTGAEAFF

J: TRBJ2-7
D: .
size: .
V: TRBV11-2
DNA: TGTGCCAGCAGCTTAGACTACGAGCAGTACTTC
CDR3: CASSLDYEQYF

J: TRBJ2-5
D: .
size: .
V: TRBV28
DNA: TGTGCCAGCAGCCCCAGGGGTCACCCCTCAGAGACCCAGTACTTC
CDR3: CASSPRGHPSETQYF

J: TRBJ2-1
D: .
size: .
V: TRBV9
DNA: TGTGCCAGCAGCGTATCTTCGGGTAACTCCTACAATGAGCAGTTCTTC
CDR3: CASSVSSGNSYNEQFF

J: TRBJ2-3
D: .
size: .
V: TRBV7-3
DNA: TGTGCCAGCAGCGTATCCCGATGGGATACGCAGTATTTT
CDR3: CASSVSRWDTQYF

J: TRBJ2-7
D: .
size: .
V: TRBV7-3
DNA: TGTGCCAGCAGCTTCGGGAGTGGCTACGAGCAGTACTTC
CDR3: CASSFGSGYEQYF